These 19 T cell receptor beta chains came from one sample sequenced in a study of T-cell memory formation after mild COVID-19. TCRdb re-called the 5' RACE reads through MiXCR, storing one row per CDR3 protein. The sample has about 600,000 distinct CDR3 sequences, about 20% seen once. The specimen was PBMCs or a T cell subset sorted from them (not recorded which). The origin of the receptors is an adult woman who had mild COVID-19 (a few samples of this study predate the infection). Cell type and time point are not known.

CDR3 in DNA: TGTGCCAGCAGCTTGGCCCAGGAATCCTACGAGCAGTACTTC. This codes for CASSLAQESYEQYF. The chain uses TRBV5-5 and TRBJ2-7; D call uncertain. Germline lookup yields CDR1 SGHKS and CDR2 YYEKEE (reference sequence). The CDR3 sequence is 14 residues long. V was trimmed by 0 bases and J by 1 base, leaving 8 bases between them.

The chain employs TRBV7-9 and TRBJ1-3; D not resolved. Trimming left V 4 bases short and J 4 bases short, with 8 bases between. This CDR3 comprises 13 residues. CDR1 and CDR2 (germline): SEHNR, FQNEAQ (reference sequence). In DNA form, the CDR3 reads TGTGCCAGCAGCTCCCCCCTCGGAAACACCATATATTTT. Translation: CASSSPLGNTIYF.

The chain joins TRBV6-6 to TRBJ2-3; 7 bases map to TRBD1. V gave up 6 bases and J gave up 6 bases; unmatched junction bases: 3. The CDR3 consists of 12 residues. Germline CDR1 and CDR2: MNHNY and SVGAGI (reference sequence). CDR3 protein: CASSPDRDTQYF. CDR3 coding DNA: TGTGCCAGCAGCCCGGACAGGGATACGCAGTATTTT.

Many counts were recorded for this clonotype. The chain is built from TRBV5-1 and TRBJ2-7, with TRBD1 identical over 7 bases. Per the germline V gene, CDR1 is SGHRS and CDR2 is YFSETQ. The CDR3 contains 14 residues. Trimming cost V 4 bases and J 0 bases; bases outside gene matches: 4. This chain's CDR3 is CASSRDSTSYEQYF. CDR3 sequence (DNA): TGCGCCAGCAGCAGGGACAGTACCTCCTACGAGCAGTACTTC.

The gene calls are TRBV19 and TRBJ1-2; no clear D gene. Germline values: CDR1 LNHDA, CDR2 SQIVND (reference sequence). CDR3 length: 14 amino acids. Between the trimmed V and J ends, which lost 5 bases and 3 bases, there was a span of 13 bases. The chain's CDR3 is CASSLEEDYYGYTF. The CDR3 DNA is TGTGCCAGTAGTTTGGAGGAGGACTACTATGGCTACACCTTC.

The chain recombines TRBV9 with TRBJ1-2, with a tentative D call TRBD1 (5 bases). V was shortened by 4 bases and J by 3 bases, with 13 bases between the two germline ends. The V gene's germline CDR1 is SGDLS and CDR2 YYNGEE. CDR3 size: 14 residues. CDR3 bases: TGTGCCAGCAGCCGGGGAGGCAGGGACTATGGCTACACCTTC. This codes for CASSRGGRDYGYTF.

This clonotype occurred many times. The chain combines TRBV18 with TRBJ2-1; D perhaps matches TRBD2 (6 bases). The ends were cut back, 2 bases at V and 3 bases at J, with 11 bases in the middle. The germline V gene has CDR1 KGHSH and CDR2 LQKENI. CDR3 size: 15 residues. Written as DNA, the CDR3 is TGTGCCAGCTCACCATCGGGCGGGAACTACAATGAGCAGTTCTTC. Translating it yields CASSPSGGNYNEQFF.

The chain combines TRBV5-1 with TRBJ2-7; 9 bases align to TRBD1. CDR3 length equals 16 residues. Germline-derived CDR1 and CDR2 are SGHRS and YFSETQ. J lost 5 bases, V lost 4 bases, and 13 bases had no gene match. CDR3 sequence: CASSLSPGTGSHEQYF. Here the CDR3 DNA reads TGCGCCAGCAGCCTCTCCCCCGGGACAGGGTCCCACGAGCAGTACTTC.

This clonotype has a handful of counts. V gene TRBV9 combines with J gene TRBJ1-5; D unclear. The CDR3 consists of 14 residues. CDR1 and CDR2 from the germline V gene are SGDLS and YYNGEE. V lost 0 bases and J lost 0, with 4 bases in between. The CDR3 spells CASSVGNSNQPQHF. The CDR3 DNA reads TGTGCCAGCAGCGTAGGGAATAGCAATCAGCCCCAGCATTTT.

The genes are TRBV27 and TRBJ1-2; D is unclear. Germline CDR1 is MNHEY and CDR2 is SMNVEV (reference sequence). The CDR3 sequence is 15 residues long. Between the trimmed V and J ends, which lost 3 bases and 6 bases, there was a span of 17 bases. CDR3 in DNA: TGTGCCAGCAGTTTTTTGGGTTCCCGGGTGGATGGCTACACCTTC. It specifies CASSFLGSRVDGYTF.

The rearrangement joins TRBV4-1 to TRBJ1-5, with no clear D. The V end lost 0 bases, the J end lost 0 bases, and 9 bases lay between the germline ends. CDR1 and CDR2 (germline): MGHRA, YSYEKL. This CDR3 has 16 amino acids. CDR3: CASSQDTEYSNQPQHF. For the CDR3, the DNA is TGCGCCAGCAGCCAAGATACCGAATATAGCAATCAGCCCCAGCATTTT.

The chain couples TRBV5-1 to TRBJ2-2; 9 bases are shared with TRBD1. The CDR3 runs 15 residues. The trim removed 5 bases at V and 4 bases at J, leaving 6 bases unmatched. CDR1 and CDR2 (germline): SGHRS, YFSETQ. The CDR3 region is CASSFRQGVTGELFF. The CDR3 coding sequence is TGCGCCAGCAGTTTCCGACAGGGGGTCACCGGGGAGCTGTTTTTT. Supplemented by reference TRBV5-1 and TRBJ2-2, the full variable domain reads KAGVTQTPRYLIKTRGQQVTLSCSPISGHRSVSWYQQTPGQGLQFLFEYFSETQRNKGNFPGRFSGRQFSNSRSEMNVSTLELGDSALYLCASSFRQGVTGELFFGEGSRLTVL.

The V call is TRBV19, the J call TRBJ2-1; TRBD2 agrees at 8 bases. CDR3 length equals 11 residues. The germline gives CDR1 LNHDA, CDR2 SQIVND (reference sequence). The trim removed 9 bases at V and 10 bases at J, leaving 5 bases unmatched. The CDR3 nucleotides are TGTGCCAGCCAAACTAGCGGCGAGCAGTTCTTC. Protein sequence: CASQTSGEQFF. The full variable domain, completed using reference TRBV19 and TRBJ2-1, is DGGITQSPKYLFRKEGQNVTLSCEQNLNHDAMYWYRQDPGQGLRLIYYSQIVNDFQKGDIAEGYSVSREKKESFPLTVTSAQKNPTAFYLCASQTSGEQFFGPGTRLTVL.

This chain links TRBV12-3 or TRBV12-4 with TRBJ2-2; D gene unclear. The length of the CDR3 is 15 residues. Trimming took 3 bases from V and 0 from J, leaving 8 bases between them. The CDR3 here is CASSFHRANTGELFF. The CDR3 DNA follows: TGTGCCAGCAGTTTTCATAGAGCGAACACCGGGGAGCTGTTTTTT.

The V gene is TRBV29-1, the J gene TRBJ2-5, with 7 bases that match TRBD1. Germline CDR1 is SQVTM and CDR2 is ANQGSEA. There are 13 residues in the CDR3. Trimming took 7 bases from V and 9 from J; bases not matched to a gene: 14. CDR3: CSARDSPSWPQYF. The CDR3, as DNA: TGCAGCGCCCGGGACAGTCCTTCATGGCCCCAGTACTTC.

The rearrangement links TRBV5-1 to TRBJ2-4; 7 positions agree with TRBD1. Germline values: CDR1 SGHRS, CDR2 YFSETQ. There are 16 residues in the CDR3. J gave up 3 bases and V 4 bases, and 10 bases lay outside the gene matches. CDR3: CASSPDRDVSKNIQYF. The CDR3 DNA reads TGCGCCAGCAGCCCAGACAGGGACGTTAGCAAAAACATTCAGTACTTC. The variable domain in full, with the rest retrieved from reference TRBV5-1 and TRBJ2-4, is KAGVTQTPRYLIKTRGQQVTLSCSPISGHRSVSWYQQTPGQGLQFLFEYFSETQRNKGNFPGRFSGRQFSNSRSEMNVSTLELGDSALYLCASSPDRDVSKNIQYFGAGTRLSVL.

This clonotype was observed a few times. The chain employs TRBV9 and TRBJ2-2; no clear D. The CDR3 extends over 16 amino acids. Germline loops: CDR1 SGDLS, CDR2 YYNGEE. V dropped 0 bases and J dropped 2 bases, with 11 bases sitting between them. CDR3 DNA sequence: TGTGCCAGCAGCGTAGGGTTAGCTCGAAACACCGGGGAGCTGTTTTTT. Protein product: CASSVGLARNTGELFF.

This chain links TRBV29-1 with TRBJ2-3; D unclear. The CDR3 runs to 15 residues. Trimming pared 5 bases from V and 4 bases from J, leaving 19 bases between. Germline V gives CDR1 SQVTM, CDR2 ANQGSEA. This chain's CDR3 is CSVRFVGSRADTQYF. The CDR3 DNA follows: TGCAGCGTTCGATTCGTGGGCTCCCGGGCAGATACGCAGTATTTT.

In its sample, this clonotype was seen many times. This sequence joins TRBV7-9 and TRBJ2-7, with D tentatively TRBD1 (6 bases). Trimming shortened V by 2 bases and J by 3 bases, and 8 bases separated the two germline ends. Looked up from germline, CDR1 is SEHNR and CDR2 is FQNEAQ (reference sequence). The CDR3 length is 13 residues. The CDR3: CASSLQDSYEQYF. CDR3 sequence (DNA): TGTGCCAGCAGCTTACAGGACAGCTACGAGCAGTACTTC.